This T cell receptor beta chain is from a study of blood T cell repertoires in COVID-19. This CDR3 is built from 14 residues. Looked up from germline, CDR1 is MNHEY and CDR2 is SMNVEV (reference sequence). The ends were cut back, 5 bases at V and 10 bases at J, with 15 bases in the middle. Clones were read by immunoSEQ multiplex PCR, and TCRdb kept only the in-frame ones, dropping some. The sample carries a few hundred thousand clones, 80% to 90% recorded once. What the recovered Cohort 3 donors had was two negative PCRs, clearance, or symptom resolution. The rearrangement links TRBV27 to TRBJ1-6; perhaps TRBD1 as D (6 bases). Input material: PBMCs or T cells enriched from blood (not recorded which). The TCR originated in a woman aged 18-29 years who had recovered from COVID-19. The CDR3 protein is CASSPQGFRSPLHF. The CDR3 bases are TGTGCCAGCAGTCCCCAGGGGTTCCGATCACCCCTCCACTTT.